This T cell receptor beta chain was sequenced in a study of T cells in Graves' hyperthyroidism and ophthalmopathy. This clonotype was recorded many times. RNA transcripts were the template for amplifying TCR beta CDR3 regions. HTBI primers drove first-round RT-PCR of the TCR CDR3. TCRdb itself ran the multiplex PCR reads through MiXCR, one entry per CDR3 protein. Of nearly 250,000 distinct CDR3 sequences in the sample, approximately 23% are singletons; the top ten hold around 32%. Germline V gene data show CDR1 as MDHEN and CDR2 as SYDVKM. Trimming pared 10 bases from V and 5 bases from J, leaving 15 bases between. The CDR3 loop spans 13 amino acids.

This sequence was found in a woman between 35 and 50 years old with Graves' ophthalmopathy. The sample taken for sequencing was blood. V gene TRBV28 combines with J gene TRBJ1-5; maybe TRBD1 (5 bases). DNA for the CDR3: TGTGCCACGGACATACGGTCTTATCAGCCCCAGCATTTT. Translation: CATDIRSYQPQHF.